This TCR beta chain was sequenced in a study of blood T cells in healthy people across ages. The CDR3 sequence is 14 residues long. Germline V gives CDR1 DFQATT, CDR2 SNEGSKA (reference sequence). Approximately 9.2 milliliters was the volume of peripheral blood drawn from each donor. Study observations and caveats: Compared with aged donors, long-lived donors showed fewer expanded clones, suggesting selection.

Together with a sample-barcoded 5' primer, a J-beta primer mix was included in a second PCR lasting about 7 to 12 cycles. TCRdb re-analysed the 5' RACE reads in MiXCR, keeping a single row per CDR3 protein. The table lists about 1.4 million distinct CDR3 sequences, approximately 63% of them singletons, with 6.5% to 8.5% in the top ten. This clonotype was picked up a small number of times. Its specificity is unknown. Sequences were obtained from blood. The clonotype was recovered from a young man in good health. The chain is built from TRBV20-1 and TRBJ2-5, with D possibly matching TRBD1 (6 bases). The J call may be wrong; the DNA end is better matched by TRBJ2-7. Here the CDR3 reads CSARDPRTAYEQYF. Here the CDR3 DNA reads TGCAGTGCTAGAGATCCTCGGACAGCCTACGAGCAGTACTTC.